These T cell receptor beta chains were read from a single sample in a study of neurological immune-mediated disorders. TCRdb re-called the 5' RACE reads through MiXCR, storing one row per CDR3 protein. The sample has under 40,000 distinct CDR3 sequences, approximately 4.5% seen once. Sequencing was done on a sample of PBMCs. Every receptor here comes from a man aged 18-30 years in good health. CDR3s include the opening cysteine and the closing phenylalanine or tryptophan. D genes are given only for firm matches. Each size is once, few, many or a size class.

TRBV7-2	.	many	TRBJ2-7	CASSFISESYEQYF	TGTGCCAGCAGCTTTATCAGCGAATCCTACGAGCAGTACTTC
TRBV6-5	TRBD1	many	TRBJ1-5	CASSSRTGGNQPQHF	TGTGCCAGCAGTTCCCGGACAGGGGGCAATCAGCCCCAGCATTTT
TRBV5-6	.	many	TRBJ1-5	CASSLWAGTSANQPQHF	TGTGCCAGCAGCCTATGGGCAGGGACATCGGCTAATCAGCCCCAGCATTTT
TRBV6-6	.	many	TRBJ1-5	CASSYSGGDQPQHF	TGTGCCAGCAGTTACTCCGGCGGAGATCAGCCCCAGCATTTT
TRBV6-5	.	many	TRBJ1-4	CASNAQAAGEKLFF	TGTGCCAGCAATGCCCAGGCGGCCGGTGAAAAACTGTTTTTT
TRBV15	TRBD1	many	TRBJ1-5	CATSRDRGSNQPQHF	TGTGCCACCAGCAGGGACAGGGGAAGCAATCAGCCCCAGCATTTT
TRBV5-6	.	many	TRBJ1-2	CASSSWHGSYGYTF	TGTGCCAGCAGCTCCTGGCACGGAAGCTATGGCTACACCTTC
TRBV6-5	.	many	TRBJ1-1	CASSYAGFMNTEAFF	TGTGCCAGCAGTTACGCTGGATTTATGAACACTGAAGCTTTCTTT
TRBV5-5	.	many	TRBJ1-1	CASSYRRHTEAFF	TGTGCCAGCAGCTACAGGAGACACACTGAAGCTTTCTTT
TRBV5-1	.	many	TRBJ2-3	CASSLPTTRTDTQCF	TGCGCCAGCAGCTTACCGACAACCCGCACAGATACGCAGTGTTTT
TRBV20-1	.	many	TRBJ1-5	CSARVGWQPQHF	TGCAGTGCTAGAGTTGGGTGGCAGCCCCAGCATTTT
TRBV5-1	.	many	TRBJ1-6	CASSFQGNNSPLHF	TGCGCCAGCAGCTTCCAGGGAAATAATTCACCCCTCCACTTT
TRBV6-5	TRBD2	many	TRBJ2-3	CASSYSRRGGIDTQYF	TGTGCCAGCAGTTACTCAAGGCGGGGGGGTATCGATACGCAGTATTTT
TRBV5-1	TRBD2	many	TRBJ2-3	CASSLFPRGGADTQYF	TGCGCCAGCAGCTTGTTTCCGCGCGGGGGAGCAGATACGCAGTATTTT
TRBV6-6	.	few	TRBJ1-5	CASSTPKVQSNQPQHF	TGTGCCAGCAGTACCCCGAAGGTCCAGTCCAATCAGCCCCAGCATTTT